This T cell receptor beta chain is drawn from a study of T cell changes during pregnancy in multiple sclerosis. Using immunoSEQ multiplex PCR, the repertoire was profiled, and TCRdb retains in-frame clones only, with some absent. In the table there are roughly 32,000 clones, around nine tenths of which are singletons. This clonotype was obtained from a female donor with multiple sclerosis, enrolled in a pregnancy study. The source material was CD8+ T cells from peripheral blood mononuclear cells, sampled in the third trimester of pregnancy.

The CDR3, as DNA: TGTGCCAGCAGCGGGGCCCGGGCGGGGGGCCTCACAGATACGCAGTATTTT. It codes for CASSGARAGGLTDTQYF. The V and J genes are TRBV9 and TRBJ2-3; TRBD2 matches at 8 bases. V was pared by 3 bases and J by 2 bases, with 11 bases of the junction left unmatched. Germline values: CDR1 SGDLS, CDR2 YYNGEE. There are 17 residues in the CDR3.